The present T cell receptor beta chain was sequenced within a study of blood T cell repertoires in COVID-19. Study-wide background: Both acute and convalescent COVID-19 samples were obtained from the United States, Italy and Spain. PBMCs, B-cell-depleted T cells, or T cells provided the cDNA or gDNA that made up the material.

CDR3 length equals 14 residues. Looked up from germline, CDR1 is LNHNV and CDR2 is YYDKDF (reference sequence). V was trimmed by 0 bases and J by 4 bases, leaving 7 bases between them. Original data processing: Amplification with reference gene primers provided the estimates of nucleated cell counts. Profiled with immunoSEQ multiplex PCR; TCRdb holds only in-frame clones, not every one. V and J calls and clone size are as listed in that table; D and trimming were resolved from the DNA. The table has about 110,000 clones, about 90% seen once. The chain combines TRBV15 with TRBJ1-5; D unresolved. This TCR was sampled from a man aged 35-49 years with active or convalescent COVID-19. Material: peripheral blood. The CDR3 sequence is CATSRDLLNQPQHF. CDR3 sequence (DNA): TGTGCCACCAGCAGAGATTTACTGAATCAGCCCCAGCATTTT.